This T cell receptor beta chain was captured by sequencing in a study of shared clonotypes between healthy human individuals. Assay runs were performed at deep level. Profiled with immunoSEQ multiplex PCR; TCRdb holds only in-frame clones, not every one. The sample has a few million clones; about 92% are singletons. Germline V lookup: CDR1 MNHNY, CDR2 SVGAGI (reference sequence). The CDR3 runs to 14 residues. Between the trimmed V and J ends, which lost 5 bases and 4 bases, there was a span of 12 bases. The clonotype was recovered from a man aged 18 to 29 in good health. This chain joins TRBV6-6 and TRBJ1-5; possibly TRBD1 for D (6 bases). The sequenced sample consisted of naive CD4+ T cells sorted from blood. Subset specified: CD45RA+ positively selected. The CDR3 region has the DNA TGTGCCAGCAGTACCGGGACACCTAATCAGCCCCAGCATTTT. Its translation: CASSTGTPNQPQHF.